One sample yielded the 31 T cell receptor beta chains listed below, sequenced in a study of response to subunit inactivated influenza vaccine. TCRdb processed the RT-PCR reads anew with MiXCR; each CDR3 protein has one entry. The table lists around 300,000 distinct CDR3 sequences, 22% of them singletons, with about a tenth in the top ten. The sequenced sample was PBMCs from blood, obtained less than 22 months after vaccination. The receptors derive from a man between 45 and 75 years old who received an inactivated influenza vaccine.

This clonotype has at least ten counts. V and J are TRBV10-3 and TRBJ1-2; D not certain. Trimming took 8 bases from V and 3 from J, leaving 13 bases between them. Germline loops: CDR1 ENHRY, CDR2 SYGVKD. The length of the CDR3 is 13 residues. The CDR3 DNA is TGTGCCATCTTCGATGCTCTTGACTATGGCTACACCTTC. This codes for CAIFDALDYGYTF.

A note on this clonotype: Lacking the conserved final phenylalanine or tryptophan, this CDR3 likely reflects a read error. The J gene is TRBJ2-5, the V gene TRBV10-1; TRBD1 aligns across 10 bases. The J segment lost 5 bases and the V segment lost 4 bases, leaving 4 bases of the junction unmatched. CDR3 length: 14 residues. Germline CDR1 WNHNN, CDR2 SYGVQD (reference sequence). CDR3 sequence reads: CASSGTGGRETQYL. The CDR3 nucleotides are TGCGCCAGCAGTGGGACAGGGGGTCGGGAGACCCAGTACCTC.

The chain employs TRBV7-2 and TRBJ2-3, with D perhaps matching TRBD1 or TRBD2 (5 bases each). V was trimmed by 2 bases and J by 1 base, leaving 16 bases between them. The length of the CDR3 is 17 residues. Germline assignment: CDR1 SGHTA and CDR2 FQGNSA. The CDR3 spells CASSLSPGRAGTDTQYF. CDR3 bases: TGTGCCAGCAGCTTATCACCGGGGCGGGCAGGCACAGATACGCAGTATTTT.

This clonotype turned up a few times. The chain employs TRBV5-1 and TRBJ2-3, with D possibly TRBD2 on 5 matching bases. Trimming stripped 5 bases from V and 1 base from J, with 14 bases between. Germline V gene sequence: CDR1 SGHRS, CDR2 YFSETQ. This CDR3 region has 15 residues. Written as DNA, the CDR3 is TGCGCCAGCAGTTGGGGAGCAGACGGCACAGATACGCAGTATTTT. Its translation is CASSWGADGTDTQYF. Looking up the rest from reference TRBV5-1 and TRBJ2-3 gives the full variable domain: KAGVTQTPRYLIKTRGQQVTLSCSPISGHRSVSWYQQTPGQGLQFLFEYFSETQRNKGNFPGRFSGRQFSNSRSEMNVSTLELGDSALYLCASSWGADGTDTQYFGPGTRLTVL.

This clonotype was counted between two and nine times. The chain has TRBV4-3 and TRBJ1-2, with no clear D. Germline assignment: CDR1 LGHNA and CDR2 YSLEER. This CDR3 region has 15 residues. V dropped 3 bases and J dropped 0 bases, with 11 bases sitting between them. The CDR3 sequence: CASSQEDGANYGYTF. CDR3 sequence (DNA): TGCGCCAGCAGCCAGGAGGACGGTGCTAACTATGGCTACACCTTC.

The CDR3 nucleotides read TGCGCCAGCACCCAACCCGGAGACACTGAAGCTTTCTTT. Encoded protein: CASTQPGDTEAFF. The rearrangement joins TRBV5-1 to TRBJ1-1; D call uncertain. Germline values: CDR1 SGHRS, CDR2 YFSETQ. V was pared by 6 bases and J by 3 bases, with 12 bases between. The CDR3 length is 13 residues.

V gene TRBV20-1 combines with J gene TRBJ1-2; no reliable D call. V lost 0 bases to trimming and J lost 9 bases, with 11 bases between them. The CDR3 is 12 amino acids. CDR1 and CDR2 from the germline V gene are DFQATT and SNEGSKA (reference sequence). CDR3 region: CSARDPGQSYTF. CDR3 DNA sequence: TGCAGTGCTAGAGACCCGGGTCAGAGCTACACCTTC.

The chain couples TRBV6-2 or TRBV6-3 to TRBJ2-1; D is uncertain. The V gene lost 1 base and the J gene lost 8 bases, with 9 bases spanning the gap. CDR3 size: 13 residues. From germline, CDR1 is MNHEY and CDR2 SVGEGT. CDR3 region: CASSYWSRDEQFF. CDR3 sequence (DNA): TGTGCCAGCAGTTACTGGTCTCGAGATGAGCAGTTCTTC.

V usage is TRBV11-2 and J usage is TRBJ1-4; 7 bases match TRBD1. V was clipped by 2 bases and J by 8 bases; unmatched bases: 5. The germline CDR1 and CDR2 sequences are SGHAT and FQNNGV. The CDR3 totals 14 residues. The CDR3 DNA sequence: TGTGCCAGCAGCTTATTCACAGGGGAAGAAAAACTGTTTTTT. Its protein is CASSLFTGEEKLFF.

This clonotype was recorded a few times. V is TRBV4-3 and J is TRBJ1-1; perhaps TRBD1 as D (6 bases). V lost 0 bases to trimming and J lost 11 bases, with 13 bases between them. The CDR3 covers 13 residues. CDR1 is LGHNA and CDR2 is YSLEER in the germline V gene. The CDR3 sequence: CASSQDRGLGAFF. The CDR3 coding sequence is TGCGCCAGCAGCCAAGATCGGGGGCTGGGGGCTTTCTTT.

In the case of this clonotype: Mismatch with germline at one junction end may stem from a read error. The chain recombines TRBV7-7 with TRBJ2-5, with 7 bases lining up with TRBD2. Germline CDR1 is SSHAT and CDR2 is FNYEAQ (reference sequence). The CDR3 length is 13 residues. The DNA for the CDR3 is TGTGCTAGCAGCACTAGCGTTGGAGAGACCCAGTACTTC. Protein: CASSTSVGETQYF. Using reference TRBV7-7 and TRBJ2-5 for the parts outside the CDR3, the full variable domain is GAGVSQSPRYKVTKRGQDVTLRCDPISSHATLYWYQQALGQGPEFLTYFNYEAQPDKSGLPSDRFSAERPEGSISTLTIQRTEQRDSAMYRCASSTSVGETQYFGPGTRLLVL.

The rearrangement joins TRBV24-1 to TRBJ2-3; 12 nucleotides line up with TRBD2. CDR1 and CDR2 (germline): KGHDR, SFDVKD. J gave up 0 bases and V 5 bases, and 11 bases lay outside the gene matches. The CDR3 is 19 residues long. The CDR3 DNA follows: TGTGCCACCAGTGGCCGGACTAGCGGGACCGAAACAAGCACAGATACGCAGTATTTT. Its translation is CATSGRTSGTETSTDTQYF.

In nucleotides, the CDR3 is TGTGCCAGCGGGCACAGGGCAAGCACAGATACGCAGTATTTT. Protein product: CASGHRASTDTQYF. V and J are TRBV6-1 and TRBJ2-3; possibly TRBD1 for D (6 bases). The V and J ends lost 8 bases and 0 bases respectively, with 12 bases between them. The CDR3 sequence is 14 residues long. Germline V CDR1 and CDR2: MNHNS, SASEGT.

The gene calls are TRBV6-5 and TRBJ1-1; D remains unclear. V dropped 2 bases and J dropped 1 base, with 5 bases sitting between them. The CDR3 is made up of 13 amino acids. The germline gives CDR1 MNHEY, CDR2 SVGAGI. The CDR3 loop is CASSYIRNTEAFF. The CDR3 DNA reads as TGTGCCAGCAGTTACATTAGGAACACTGAAGCTTTCTTT.

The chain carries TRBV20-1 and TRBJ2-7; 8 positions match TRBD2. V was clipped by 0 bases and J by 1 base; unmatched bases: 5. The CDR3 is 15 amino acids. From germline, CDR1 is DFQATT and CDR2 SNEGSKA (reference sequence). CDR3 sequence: CSARDPGGRSYEQYF. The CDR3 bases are TGCAGTGCTAGAGATCCGGGGGGGCGTTCCTACGAGCAGTACTTC.

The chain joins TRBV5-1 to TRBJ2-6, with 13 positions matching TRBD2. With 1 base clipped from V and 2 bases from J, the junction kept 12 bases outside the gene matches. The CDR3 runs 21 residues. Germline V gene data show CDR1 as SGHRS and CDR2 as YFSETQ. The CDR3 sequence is CASSLRTSGRAHSPGANVLTF. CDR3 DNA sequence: TGCGCCAGCAGCTTGAGAACTAGCGGGAGGGCCCATTCCCCTGGGGCCAACGTCCTGACTTTC.

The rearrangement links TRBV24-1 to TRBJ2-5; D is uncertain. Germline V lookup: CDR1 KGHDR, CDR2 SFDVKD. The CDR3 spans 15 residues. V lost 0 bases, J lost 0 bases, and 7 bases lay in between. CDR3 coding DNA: TGTGCCACCAGTGATTTGCGTCAGAACCAAGAGACCCAGTACTTC. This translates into CATSDLRQNQETQYF.

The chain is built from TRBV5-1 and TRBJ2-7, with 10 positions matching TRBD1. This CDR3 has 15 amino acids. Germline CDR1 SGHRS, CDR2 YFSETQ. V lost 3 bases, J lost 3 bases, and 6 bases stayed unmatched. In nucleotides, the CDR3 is TGCGCCAGCAGCTCCAACCGGGACAGGGGCTACGAGCAGTACTTC. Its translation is CASSSNRDRGYEQYF.

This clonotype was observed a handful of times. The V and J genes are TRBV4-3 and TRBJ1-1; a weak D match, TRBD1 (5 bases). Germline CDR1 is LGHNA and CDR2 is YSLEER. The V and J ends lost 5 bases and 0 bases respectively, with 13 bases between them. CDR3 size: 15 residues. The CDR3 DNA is TGCGCCAGCAGCTGGGCGGAGGGGCTGAACACTGAAGCTTTCTTT. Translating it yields CASSWAEGLNTEAFF.

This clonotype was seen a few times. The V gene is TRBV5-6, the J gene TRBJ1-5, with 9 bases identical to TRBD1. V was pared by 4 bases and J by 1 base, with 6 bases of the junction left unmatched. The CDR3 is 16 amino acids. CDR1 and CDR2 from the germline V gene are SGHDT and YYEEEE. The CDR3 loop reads CASSADRGLSNQPQHF. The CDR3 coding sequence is TGTGCCAGCAGCGCGGACAGGGGATTGAGCAATCAGCCCCAGCATTTT.

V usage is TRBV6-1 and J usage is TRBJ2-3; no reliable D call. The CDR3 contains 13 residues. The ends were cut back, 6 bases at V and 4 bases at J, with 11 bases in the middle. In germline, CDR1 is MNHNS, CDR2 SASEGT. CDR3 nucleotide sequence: TGTGCCAGCAGGGAATCAGCCCCAGATACGCAGTATTTT. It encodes CASRESAPDTQYF.

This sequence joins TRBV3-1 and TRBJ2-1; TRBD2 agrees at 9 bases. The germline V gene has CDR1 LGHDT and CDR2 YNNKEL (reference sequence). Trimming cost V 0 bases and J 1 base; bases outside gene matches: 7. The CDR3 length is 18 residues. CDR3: CASSQDFMSGRSYNEQFF. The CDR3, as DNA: TGTGCCAGCAGCCAAGATTTCATGAGCGGGAGGTCCTACAATGAGCAGTTCTTC.

Written as DNA, the CDR3 is TGTGCCAGCAGCTTTAGAGGCGCAAGCAATCAGCCCCAGCATTTT. Protein product: CASSFRGASNQPQHF. V gene TRBV5-6 combines with J gene TRBJ1-5; D is unresolved. The CDR3 contains 15 residues. V was clipped by 2 bases and J by 1 base, with 10 bases between them. Germline lookup yields CDR1 SGHDT and CDR2 YYEEEE.

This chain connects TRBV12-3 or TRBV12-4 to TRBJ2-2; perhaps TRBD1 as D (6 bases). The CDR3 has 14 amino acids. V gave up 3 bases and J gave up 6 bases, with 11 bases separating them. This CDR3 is CASSFLQGSGELFF. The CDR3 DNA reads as TGTGCCAGCAGTTTCCTACAGGGTTCCGGGGAGCTGTTTTTT.

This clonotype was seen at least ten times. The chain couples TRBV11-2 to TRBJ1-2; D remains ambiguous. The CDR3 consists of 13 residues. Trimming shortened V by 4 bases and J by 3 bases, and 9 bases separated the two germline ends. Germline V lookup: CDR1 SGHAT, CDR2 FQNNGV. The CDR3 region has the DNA TGTGCCAGCAGCTCAAGCCAGCACTATGGCTACACCTTC. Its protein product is CASSSSQHYGYTF. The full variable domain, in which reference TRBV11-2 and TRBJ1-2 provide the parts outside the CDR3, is EAGVAQSPRYKIIEKRQSVAFWCNPISGHATLYWYQQILGQGPKLLIQFQNNGVVDDSQLPKDRFSAERLKGVDSTLKIQPAKLEDSAVYLCASSSSQHYGYTFGSGTRLTVV.

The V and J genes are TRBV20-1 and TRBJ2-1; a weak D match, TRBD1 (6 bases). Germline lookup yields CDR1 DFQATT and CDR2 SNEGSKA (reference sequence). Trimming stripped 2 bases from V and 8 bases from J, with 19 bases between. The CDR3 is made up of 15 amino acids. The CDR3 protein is CSARNGYSRGYEQFF. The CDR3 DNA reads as TGCAGTGCTAGAAATGGGTACTCCAGGGGCTATGAGCAGTTCTTC.

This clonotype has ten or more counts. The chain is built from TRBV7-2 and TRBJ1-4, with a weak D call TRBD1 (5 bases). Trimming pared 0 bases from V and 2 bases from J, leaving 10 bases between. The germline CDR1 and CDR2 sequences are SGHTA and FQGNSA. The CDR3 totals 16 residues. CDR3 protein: CASSLASAGTNEKLFF. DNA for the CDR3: TGTGCCAGCAGCTTAGCGTCGGCAGGGACTAATGAAAAACTGTTTTTT.

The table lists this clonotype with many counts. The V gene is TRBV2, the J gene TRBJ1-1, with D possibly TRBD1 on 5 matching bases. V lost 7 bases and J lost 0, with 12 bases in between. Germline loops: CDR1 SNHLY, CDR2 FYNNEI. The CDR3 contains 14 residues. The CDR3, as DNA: TGTGCCAGCAAAGGGACTTCCATGAACACTGAAGCTTTCTTT. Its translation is CASKGTSMNTEAFF.

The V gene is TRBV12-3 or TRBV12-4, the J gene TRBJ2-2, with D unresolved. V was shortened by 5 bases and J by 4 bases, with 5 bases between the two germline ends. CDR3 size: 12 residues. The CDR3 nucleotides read TGTGCCAGCAGTCAAAGCACCGGGGAGCTGTTTTTT. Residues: CASSQSTGELFF.

This CDR3 is CASRERSPTEAFF. The CDR3 DNA reads as TGCGCCAGCAGGGAGCGGAGTCCAACTGAAGCTTTCTTT. This chain connects TRBV5-1 to TRBJ1-1, with D unresolved. In germline, CDR1 is SGHRS, CDR2 YFSETQ. The CDR3 is 13 residues long. V gave up 5 bases and J gave up 5 bases, with 13 bases separating them.

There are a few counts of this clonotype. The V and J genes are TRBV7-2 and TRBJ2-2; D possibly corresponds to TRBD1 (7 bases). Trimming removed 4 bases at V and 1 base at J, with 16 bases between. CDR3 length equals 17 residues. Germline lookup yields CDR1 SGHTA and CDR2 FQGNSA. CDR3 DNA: TGTGCCAGCAGCTCCGTCGGGGGACAGATGAACACCGGGGAGCTGTTTTTT. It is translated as CASSSVGGQMNTGELFF.